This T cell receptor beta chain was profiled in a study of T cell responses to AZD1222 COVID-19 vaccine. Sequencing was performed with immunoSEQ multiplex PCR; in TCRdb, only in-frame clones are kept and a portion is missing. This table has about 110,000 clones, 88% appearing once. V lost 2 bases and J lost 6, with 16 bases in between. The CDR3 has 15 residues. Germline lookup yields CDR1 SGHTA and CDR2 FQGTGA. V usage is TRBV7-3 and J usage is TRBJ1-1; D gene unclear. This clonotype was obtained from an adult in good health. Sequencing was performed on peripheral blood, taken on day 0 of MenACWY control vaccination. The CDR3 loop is CASSLWMGGSAEAFF. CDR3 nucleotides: TGTGCCAGCAGCTTATGGATGGGTGGGAGCGCTGAAGCTTTCTTT.